These T cell receptor beta chains were read from a single sample in a study of T cells in Graves' hyperthyroidism and ophthalmopathy. TCRdb reprocessed the multiplex PCR reads with MiXCR, giving one entry per CDR3 protein. Of about 250,000 distinct CDR3 sequences in the sample, about 25% were seen once. Sequencing input: blood. These receptors were obtained from a woman aged 40 to 50 with Graves' ophthalmopathy. CDR3s include the opening cysteine and the closing phenylalanine or tryptophan. Not all rows give a size; the values are once, few, many and, for expanded clones, a class.

clone size,J gene,CDR3 length,V gene,CDR3 protein
many,TRBJ1-1,12,TRBV30,CAWSVLGNEAFF
many,TRBJ2-7,12,TRBV12-3/TRBV12-4,CASSASGPEQYF
many,TRBJ2-5,15,TRBV9,CASSVVGGKWETQYF
-,TRBJ1-1,17,TRBV18,CASSPLRQGPLNTEAFF
-,TRBJ1-1,13,TRBV12-3/TRBV12-4,CASSHQDRDETFF
many,TRBJ2-7,14,TRBV6-1,CASSDGLHTGEQYF
-,TRBJ1-5,12,TRBV12-3/TRBV12-4,CASSFLSQPQHF
-,TRBJ1-3,14,TRBV28,CASSFALAGNTIYF
-,TRBJ2-3,16,TRBV6-1,CASKIGTGGLTDTQYF
many,TRBJ1-2,16,TRBV19,CASSTYKTGTVEGYTF